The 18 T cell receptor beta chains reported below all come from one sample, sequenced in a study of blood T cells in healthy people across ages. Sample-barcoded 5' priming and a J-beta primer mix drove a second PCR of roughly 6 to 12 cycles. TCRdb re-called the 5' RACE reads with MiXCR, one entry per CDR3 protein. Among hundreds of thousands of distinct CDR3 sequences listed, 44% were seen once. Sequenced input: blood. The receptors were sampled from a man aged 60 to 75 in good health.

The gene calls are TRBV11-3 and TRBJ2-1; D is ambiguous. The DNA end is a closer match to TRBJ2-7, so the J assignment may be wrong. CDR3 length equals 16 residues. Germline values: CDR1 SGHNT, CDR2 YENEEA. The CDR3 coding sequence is TGTGCCAGCAGCCCCGCCAGAACTCTCTCCTACAATGAGCAGTACTTC. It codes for CASSPARTLSYNEQYF.

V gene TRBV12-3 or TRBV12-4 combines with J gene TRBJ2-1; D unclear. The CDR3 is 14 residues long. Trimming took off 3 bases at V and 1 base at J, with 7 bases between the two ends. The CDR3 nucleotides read TGTGCCAGCAGTTTCGGTCAGTCCTACAATGAGCAGTTCTTC. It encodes CASSFGQSYNEQFF.

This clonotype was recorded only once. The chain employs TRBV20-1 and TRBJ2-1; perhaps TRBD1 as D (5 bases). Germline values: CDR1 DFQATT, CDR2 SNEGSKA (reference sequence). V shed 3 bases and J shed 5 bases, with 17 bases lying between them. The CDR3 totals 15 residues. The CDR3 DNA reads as TGCAGTGCTAGGTTCGGCAGGGAAAGAAACAATGAGCAGTTCTTC. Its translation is CSARFGRERNNEQFF.

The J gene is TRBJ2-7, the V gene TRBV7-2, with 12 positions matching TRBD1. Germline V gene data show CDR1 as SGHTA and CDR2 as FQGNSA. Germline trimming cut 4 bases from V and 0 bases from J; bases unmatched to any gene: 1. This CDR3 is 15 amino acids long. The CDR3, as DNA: TGTGCCAGCAGCTGGGACAGGGGGCCCTCCTACGAGCAGTACTTC. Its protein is CASSWDRGPSYEQYF.

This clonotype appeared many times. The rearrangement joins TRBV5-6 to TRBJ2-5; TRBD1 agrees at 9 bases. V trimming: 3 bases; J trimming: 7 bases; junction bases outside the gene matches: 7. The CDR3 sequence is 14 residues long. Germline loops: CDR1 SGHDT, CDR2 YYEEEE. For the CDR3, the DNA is TGTGCCAGCAGCTCACAGGGGGCTAAAGGGACCCAGTACTTC. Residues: CASSSQGAKGTQYF.

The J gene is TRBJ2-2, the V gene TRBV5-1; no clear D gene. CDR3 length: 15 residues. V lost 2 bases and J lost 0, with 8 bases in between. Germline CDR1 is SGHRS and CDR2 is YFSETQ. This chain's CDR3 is CASSLDNANTGELFF. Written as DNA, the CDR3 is TGCGCCAGCAGCTTAGACAACGCGAACACCGGGGAGCTGTTTTTT.

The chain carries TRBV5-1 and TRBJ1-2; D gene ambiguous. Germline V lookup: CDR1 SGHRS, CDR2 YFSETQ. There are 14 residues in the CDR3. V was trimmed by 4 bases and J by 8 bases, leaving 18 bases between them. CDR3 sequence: CASSNPGPEKGYTF. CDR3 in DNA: TGCGCCAGCAGCAACCCAGGCCCTGAGAAGGGCTACACCTTC.

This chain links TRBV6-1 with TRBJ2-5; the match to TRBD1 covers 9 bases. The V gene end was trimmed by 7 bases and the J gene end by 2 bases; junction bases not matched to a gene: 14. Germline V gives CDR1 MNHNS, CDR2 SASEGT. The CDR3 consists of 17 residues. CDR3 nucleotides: TGTGCCAGCAATAAAAACAGGGGGCCAAGGCGGCAAGAGACCCAGTACTTC. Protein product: CASNKNRGPRRQETQYF.

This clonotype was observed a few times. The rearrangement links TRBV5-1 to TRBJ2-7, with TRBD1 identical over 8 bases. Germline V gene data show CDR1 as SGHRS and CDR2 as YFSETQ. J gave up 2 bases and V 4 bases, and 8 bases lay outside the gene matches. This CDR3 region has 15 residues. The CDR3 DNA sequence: TGCGCCAGCAGCCTATCGGACAGGGCCCCCTACGAGCAGTACTTC. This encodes CASSLSDRAPYEQYF.

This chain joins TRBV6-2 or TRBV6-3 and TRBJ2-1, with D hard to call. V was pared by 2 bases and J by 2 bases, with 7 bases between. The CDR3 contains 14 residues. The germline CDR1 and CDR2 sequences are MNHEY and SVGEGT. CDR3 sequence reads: CASSYRGTYNEQFF. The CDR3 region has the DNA TGTGCCAGCAGTTACCGCGGCACCTACAATGAGCAGTTCTTC.

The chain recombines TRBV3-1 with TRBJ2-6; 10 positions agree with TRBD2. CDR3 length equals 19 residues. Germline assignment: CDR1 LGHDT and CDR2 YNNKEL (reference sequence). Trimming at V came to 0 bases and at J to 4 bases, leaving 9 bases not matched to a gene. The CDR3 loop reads CASSQDLSTSGWGANVLTF. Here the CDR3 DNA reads TGTGCCAGCAGCCAAGACCTATCGACTAGCGGGTGGGGGGCCAACGTCCTGACTTTC. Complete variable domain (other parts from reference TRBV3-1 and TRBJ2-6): DTAVSQTPKYLVTQMGNDKSIKCEQNLGHDTMYWYKQDSKKFLKIMFSYNNKELIINETVPNRFSPKSPDKAHLNLHINSLELGDSAVYFCASSQDLSTSGWGANVLTFGAGSRLTVL.

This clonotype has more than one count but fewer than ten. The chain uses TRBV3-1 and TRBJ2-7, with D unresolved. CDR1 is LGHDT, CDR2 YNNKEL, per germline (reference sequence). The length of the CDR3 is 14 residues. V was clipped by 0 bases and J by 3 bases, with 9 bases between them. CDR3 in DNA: TGTGCCAGCAGCCAAGAGGTGGTCTTCTACGAGCAGTACTTC. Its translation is CASSQEVVFYEQYF.

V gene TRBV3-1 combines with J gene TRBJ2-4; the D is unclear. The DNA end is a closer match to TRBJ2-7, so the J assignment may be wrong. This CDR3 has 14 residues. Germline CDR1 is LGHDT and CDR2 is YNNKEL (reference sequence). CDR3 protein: CASSQVDQTGEQYF. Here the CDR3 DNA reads TGTGCCAGCAGCCAAGTCGACCAAACCGGCGAGCAGTACTTC.

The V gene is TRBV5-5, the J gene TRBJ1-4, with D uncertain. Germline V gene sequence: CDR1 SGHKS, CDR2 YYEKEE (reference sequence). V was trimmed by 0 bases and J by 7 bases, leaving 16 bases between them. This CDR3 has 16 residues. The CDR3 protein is CASSLATREKREKLFF. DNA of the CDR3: TGTGCCAGCAGCTTGGCCACAAGGGAAAAACGTGAAAAACTGTTTTTT. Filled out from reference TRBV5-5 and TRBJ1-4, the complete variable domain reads DAGVTQSPTHLIKTRGQQVTLRCSPISGHKSVSWYQQVLGQGPQFIFQYYEKEERGRGNFPDRFSARQFPNYSSELNVNALLLGDSALYLCASSLATREKREKLFFGSGTQLSVL.

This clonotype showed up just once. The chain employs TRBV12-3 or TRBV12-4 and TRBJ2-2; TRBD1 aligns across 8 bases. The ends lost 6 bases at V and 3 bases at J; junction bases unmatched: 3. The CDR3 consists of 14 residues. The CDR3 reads CASRGTGDTGELFF. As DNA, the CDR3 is TGTGCCAGCAGGGGGACAGGCGACACCGGGGAGCTGTTTTTT.

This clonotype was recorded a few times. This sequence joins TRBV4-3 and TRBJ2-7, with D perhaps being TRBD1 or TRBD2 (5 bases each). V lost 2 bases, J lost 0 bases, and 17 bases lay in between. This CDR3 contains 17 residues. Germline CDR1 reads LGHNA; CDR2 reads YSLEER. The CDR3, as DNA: TGCGCCAGCAGCCAAAGAGCCGGGACCGCTAGCTCCTACGAGCAGTACTTC. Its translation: CASSQRAGTASSYEQYF.

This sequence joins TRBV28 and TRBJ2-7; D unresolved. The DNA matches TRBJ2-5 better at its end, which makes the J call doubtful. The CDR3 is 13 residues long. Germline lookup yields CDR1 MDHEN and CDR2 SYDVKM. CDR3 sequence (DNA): TGTGCCAGCAGTTTAGGGATGAAAGAGACCCAGTACTTC. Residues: CASSLGMKETQYF.

Here the CDR3 reads CASSADTGSGNTIYF. CDR3 DNA: TGTGCCAGCAGCGCCGACACCGGGTCCGGAAACACCATATATTTT. The J gene is TRBJ1-3, the V gene TRBV7-2; D ambiguous. Trimming took 5 bases from V and 4 from J, leaving 15 bases between them. The CDR3 is 15 amino acids. The germline V gene has CDR1 SGHTA and CDR2 FQGNSA.